This T cell receptor (beta chain) was observed in a study of shared T cell receptors in the human thymus. Here immunoSEQ multiplex PCR was the method, and the copy in TCRdb shows in-frame clones only, minus some. The sample has some 720,000 clones; 88% are singletons. The CDR3 sequence is 15 residues long. Germline V gives CDR1 MNHNS, CDR2 SASEGT. The ends lost 5 bases at V and 5 bases at J; junction bases unmatched: 8. In addition, the sample was reused for a study of human thymus T cells.

The V gene is TRBV6-1, the J gene TRBJ1-4, with TRBD1 identical over 7 bases. The clonotype comes from a boy under two years old with a congenital heart defect. Sample: thymocytes. The CDR3 reads CASSKPGQLNEKLFF. In DNA form, the CDR3 reads TGTGCCAGCAGTAAGCCGGGACAGCTAAATGAAAAACTGTTTTTT.